Listed below are T cell receptor beta chains from one sample, sequenced in a study of liver allograft versus peripheral blood T cells. One entry per CDR3 protein results from TCRdb running MiXCR on the reads. The table lists some 10,000 distinct CDR3 sequences, under 20% of them singletons. These receptors all stem from a human patient who had a liver transplant. Certain T cells may be donor cells from the graft. The CDR3 runs from the conserved cysteine through the conserved F or W. A D gene is named only where the DNA matches it firmly. Expanded clones are given a class, and other clones once, few, many or no size at all.

clone_size d_call j_call v_call cdr3_nt cdr3_aa
- - TRBJ2-3 TRBV30 TGTGCCTGGAGGGGTCTGTCCGACACAGATACGCAGTATTTT CAWRGLSDTDTQYF
few - TRBJ1-5 TRBV7-9 TGTGCCAGCACCTTCTCGGATCAGCCCCAGCATTTT CASTFSDQPQHF
- - TRBJ1-5 TRBV6-1 TGTGCCAGCAGCCCCCTCGCGGGGCAGGTCAATCAGCCCCAGCATTTT CASSPLAGQVNQPQHF
- - TRBJ2-1 TRBV14 TGTGCCAGCAGCCAATCGTTAGCTATGGGGAACAATGAGCAGTTCTTC CASSQSLAMGNNEQFF
many - TRBJ1-5 TRBV10-3 TGTGCCATCAGTGAGGAATGGTCTTGGGCAGGGAATATTCAAGGCAATCAGCCCCAGCATTTT CAISEEWSWAGNIQGNQPQHF
few - TRBJ2-2 TRBV11-2 TGTGCCAGCAGCTTAGATATGACCGGGGAGCTGTTTTTT CASSLDMTGELFF
few - TRBJ2-4 TRBV19 TGTGCCAGTATGGGGGTACCGCTATACATTCAGTACTTC CASMGVPLYIQYF
- - TRBJ2-1 TRBV19 TGTGCCAGTAGGGGACATGCGAGTTCCAATGAGCAGTTCTTC CASRGHASSNEQFF
medium-sized - TRBJ1-6 TRBV19 TGTGCCAGTAGCCCGTTTGGGCAGGCTAATTCACCCCTCCACTTT CASSPFGQANSPLHF
- - TRBJ2-2 TRBV28 TGTGCCAGCAGTTCCGGACAGAACACCGGGGAGCTGTTTTTT CASSSGQNTGELFF
medium-sized - TRBJ1-6 TRBV6-6 TGTGCCAGCAGTTCTCCCCTCAGGGTTGAGGATTCACCCCTCCACTTT CASSSPLRVEDSPLHF
few - TRBJ2-1 TRBV20-1 TGCAGTGCTAGAGATCGGCCAGGGGTAGAGGAGCAGTTCTTC CSARDRPGVEEQFF
- - TRBJ2-4 TRBV24-1 TGTGCCACCAGTGCCTCCTGGGGGGCGGCCAAAAACATTCAGTACTTC CATSASWGAAKNIQYF
- - TRBJ1-1 TRBV28 TGTGCCAGCACCTTACCCGACAGTCACAAAGCTTTCTTT CASTLPDSHKAFF
medium-sized TRBD2 TRBJ2-1 TRBV6-1 TGTGCCAGCAGTGAAGTCCCCCTCGGATTAGCGGGATCCGGTAATGAGCAGTTCTTC CASSEVPLGLAGSGNEQFF
- - TRBJ1-3 TRBV20-1 TGCAGTGCTAGAGTAGAGGGGCCCGGAAACACCATATATTTT CSARVEGPGNTIYF
medium-sized TRBD2 TRBJ2-2 TRBV7-9 TGTGCCAGCAGCTTACAACTAGCGGGAGTTGGCACCGGGGAGCTGTTTTTT CASSLQLAGVGTGELFF
medium-sized - TRBJ1-1 TRBV10-3 TGTGCCATCGGGGGCAGTAACACTGAAGCTTTCTTT CAIGGSNTEAFF
- TRBD1 TRBJ2-2 TRBV5-6 TGTGCCAGCAGCTTACAGGGGTACACCGGGGAGCTGTTTTTT CASSLQGYTGELFF
few - TRBJ2-7 TRBV28 TGTGCCAGCAGAGGACAGACCTACGAGCAGTACTTC CASRGQTYEQYF
few - TRBJ2-7 TRBV20-1 TGCAGTGCTACCCGTGACCTCTCCTACGAGCAGTACTTC CSATRDLSYEQYF
medium-sized TRBD1 TRBJ2-7 TRBV10-3 TGTGCCATCAGTGGGGGGCCCCGGGACAGGGGAGGCGAGCAGTACTTC CAISGGPRDRGGEQYF
many TRBD2 TRBJ2-5 TRBV6-1 TGTGCCAGCAGTGAAGTTCGGGCCGGGGGGGAGACCCAGTACTTC CASSEVRAGGETQYF
few - TRBJ2-3 TRBV9 TGTGCCAGCAGCGTAGATGGCAGGCGCACAGATACGCAGTATTTT CASSVDGRRTDTQYF